This TCR beta chain appears in the sequencing data of a study of blood T cell repertoires in COVID-19. Study at large: The analysed material was cDNA or gDNA that came from T cells, B-cell-depleted T cells, or PBMCs.

Trimming stripped 1 base from V and 3 bases from J, with 13 bases between. Per germline, CDR1 SGHVS and CDR2 FQNEAQ. The CDR3 has 17 residues. The table came from immunoSEQ multiplex PCR; TCRdb's copy has only in-frame clones and leaves some out. The sample consists of about 440,000 clones, nearly 90% of them appearing once. This chain uses TRBV7-8 with TRBJ2-6, with a possible D match to TRBD1 (6 bases). This clonotype was sampled from a woman between 18 and 29 years old with acute COVID-19. The sequenced sample consisted of PBMCs or T cells enriched from blood (not recorded which). DNA for the CDR3: TGTGCCAGCAGCTTAGGACAGGTTTCGTTTGGGGCCAACGTCCTGACTTTC. The encoded protein is CASSLGQVSFGANVLTF.